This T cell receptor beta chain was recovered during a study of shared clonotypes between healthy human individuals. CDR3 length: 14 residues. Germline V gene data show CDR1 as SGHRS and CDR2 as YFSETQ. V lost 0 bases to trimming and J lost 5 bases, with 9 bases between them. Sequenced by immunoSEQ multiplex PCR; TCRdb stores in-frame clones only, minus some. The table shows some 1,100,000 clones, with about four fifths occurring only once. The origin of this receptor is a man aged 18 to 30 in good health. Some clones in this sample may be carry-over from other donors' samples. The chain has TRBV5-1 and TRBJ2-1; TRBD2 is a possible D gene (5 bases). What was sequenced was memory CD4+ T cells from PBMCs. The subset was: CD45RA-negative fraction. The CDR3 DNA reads TGCGCCAGCAGCTTGGCTAGCCAGGACAATGAGCAGTTCTTC. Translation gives CASSLASQDNEQFF.